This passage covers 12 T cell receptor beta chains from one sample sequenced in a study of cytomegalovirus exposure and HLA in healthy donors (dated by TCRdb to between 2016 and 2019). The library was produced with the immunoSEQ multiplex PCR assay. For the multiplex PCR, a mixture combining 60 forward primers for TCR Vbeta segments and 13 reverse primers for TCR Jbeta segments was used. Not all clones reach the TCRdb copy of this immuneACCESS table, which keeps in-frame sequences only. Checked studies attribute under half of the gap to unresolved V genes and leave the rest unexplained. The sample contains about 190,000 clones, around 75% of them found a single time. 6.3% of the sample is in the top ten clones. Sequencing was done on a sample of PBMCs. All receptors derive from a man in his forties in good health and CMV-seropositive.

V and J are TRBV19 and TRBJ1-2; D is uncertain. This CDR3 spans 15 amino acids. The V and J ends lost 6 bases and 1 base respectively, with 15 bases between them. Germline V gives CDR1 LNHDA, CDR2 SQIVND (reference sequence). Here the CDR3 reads CASRGGVEGNYGYTF. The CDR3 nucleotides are TGTGCCAGTAGGGGCGGTGTTGAGGGTAACTATGGCTACACCTTC.

The CDR3, as DNA: TGTGCCAGCAGGACTAGCGGGGACTCCACAGATACGCAGTATTTT. This sequence encodes CASRTSGDSTDTQYF. The chain uses TRBV11-2 and TRBJ2-3; TRBD2 aligns across 11 bases. V shed 6 bases, J shed 2 bases, and the junction held 4 bases outside the gene matches. Germline V lookup: CDR1 SGHAT, CDR2 FQNNGV. This CDR3 is 15 amino acids long.

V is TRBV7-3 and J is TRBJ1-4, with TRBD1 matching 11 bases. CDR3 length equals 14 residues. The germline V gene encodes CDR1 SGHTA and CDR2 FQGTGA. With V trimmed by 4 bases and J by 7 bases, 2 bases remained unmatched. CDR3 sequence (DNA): TGTGCCAGCAGCTCCGGGACAGGGGGTGAAAAACTGTTTTTT. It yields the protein CASSSGTGGEKLFF.

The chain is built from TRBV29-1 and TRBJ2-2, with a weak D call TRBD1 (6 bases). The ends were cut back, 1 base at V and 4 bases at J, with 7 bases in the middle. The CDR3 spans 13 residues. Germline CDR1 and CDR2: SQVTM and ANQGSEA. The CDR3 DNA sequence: TGCAGCGTTGAAGTGGGGGCCACCGGGGAGCTGTTTTTT. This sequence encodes CSVEVGATGELFF.

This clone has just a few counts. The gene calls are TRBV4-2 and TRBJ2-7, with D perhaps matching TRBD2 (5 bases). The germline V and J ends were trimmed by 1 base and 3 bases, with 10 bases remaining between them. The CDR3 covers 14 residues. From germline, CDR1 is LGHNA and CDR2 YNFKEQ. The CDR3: CASSQGRLSYEQYF. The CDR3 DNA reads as TGTGCCAGCAGCCAAGGTAGACTAAGCTACGAGCAGTACTTC.

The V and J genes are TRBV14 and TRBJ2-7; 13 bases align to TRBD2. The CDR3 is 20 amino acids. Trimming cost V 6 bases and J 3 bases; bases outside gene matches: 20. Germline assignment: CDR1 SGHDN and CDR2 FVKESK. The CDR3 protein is CASRAGTGTLTSGGHYEQYF. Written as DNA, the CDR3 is TGTGCCAGCAGGGCCGGGACAGGGACACTGACTAGCGGGGGGCACTACGAGCAGTACTTC.

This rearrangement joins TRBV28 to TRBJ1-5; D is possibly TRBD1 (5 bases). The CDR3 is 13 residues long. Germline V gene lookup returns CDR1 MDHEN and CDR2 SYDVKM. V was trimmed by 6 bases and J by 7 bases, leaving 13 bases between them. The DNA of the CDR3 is TGTGCCAGCAGCCGACGGGGGTCGCAGCCCCAGCATTTT. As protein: CASSRRGSQPQHF.

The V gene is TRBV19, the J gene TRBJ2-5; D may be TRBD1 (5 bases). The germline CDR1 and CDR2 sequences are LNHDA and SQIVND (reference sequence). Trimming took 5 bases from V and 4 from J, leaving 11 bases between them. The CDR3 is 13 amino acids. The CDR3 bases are TGTGCCAGTAGTGTACAGGTCCGAGAGACCCAGTACTTC. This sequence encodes CASSVQVRETQYF.

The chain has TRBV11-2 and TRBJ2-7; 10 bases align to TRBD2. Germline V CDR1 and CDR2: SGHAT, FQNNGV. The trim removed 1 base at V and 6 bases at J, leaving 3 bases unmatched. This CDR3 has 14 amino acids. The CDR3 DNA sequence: TGTGCCAGCAGCTTAGTTCTAGCGGGGGTCGAGCAGTACTTC. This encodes CASSLVLAGVEQYF.

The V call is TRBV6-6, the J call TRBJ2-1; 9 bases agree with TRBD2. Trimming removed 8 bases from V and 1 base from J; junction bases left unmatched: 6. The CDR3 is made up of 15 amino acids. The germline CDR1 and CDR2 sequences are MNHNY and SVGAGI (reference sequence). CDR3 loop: CASGLAGTSYNEQFF. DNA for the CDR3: TGTGCCAGCGGGCTAGCGGGGACATCCTACAATGAGCAGTTCTTC.

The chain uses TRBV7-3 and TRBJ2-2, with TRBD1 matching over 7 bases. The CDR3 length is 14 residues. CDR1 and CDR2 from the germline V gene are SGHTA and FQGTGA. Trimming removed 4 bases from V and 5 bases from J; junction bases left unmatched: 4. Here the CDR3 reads CASSWGQMTGELFF. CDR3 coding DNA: TGTGCCAGCAGCTGGGGACAGATGACCGGGGAGCTGTTTTTT.

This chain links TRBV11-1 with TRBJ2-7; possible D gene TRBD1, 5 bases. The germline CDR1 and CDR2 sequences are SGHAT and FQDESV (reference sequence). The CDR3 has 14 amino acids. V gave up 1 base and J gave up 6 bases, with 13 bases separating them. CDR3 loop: CASSLEGNRREQYF. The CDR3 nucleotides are TGTGCCAGCAGCTTAGAAGGAAACAGGCGCGAGCAGTACTTC.